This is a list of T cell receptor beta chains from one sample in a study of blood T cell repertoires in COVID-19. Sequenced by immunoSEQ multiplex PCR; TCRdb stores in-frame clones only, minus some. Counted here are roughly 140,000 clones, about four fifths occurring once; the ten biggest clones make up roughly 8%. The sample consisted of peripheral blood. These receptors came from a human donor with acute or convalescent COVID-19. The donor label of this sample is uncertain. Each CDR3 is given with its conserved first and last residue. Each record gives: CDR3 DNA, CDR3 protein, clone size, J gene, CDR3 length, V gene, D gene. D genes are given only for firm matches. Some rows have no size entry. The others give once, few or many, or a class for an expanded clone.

TGCAGCGTTGTGGGACTAGCGGGGCCTACAGATACGCAGTATTTT,CSVVGLAGPTDTQYF,-,TRBJ2-3,15,TRBV29-1,TRBD2
TGTGCTAGTGGTTTGGTGGCAGGGCAAAATCAGCCCCAGCATTTT,CASGLVAGQNQPQHF,-,TRBJ1-5,15,TRBV12-5,-
TGTGCCAGCAGACTGGGACAGGGCTCAGATACGCAGTATTTT,CASRLGQGSDTQYF,once,TRBJ2-3,14,TRBV6-5,TRBD1
TGTGCCAGCAGCTCGCAGACAGGCAGGGGCTCCGGGGAGCTGTTTTTT,CASSSQTGRGSGELFF,-,TRBJ2-2,16,TRBV14,-
TGTGCCAGCAGCTGGGGACATCGCAATGAGCAGTTCTTC,CASSWGHRNEQFF,-,TRBJ2-1,13,TRBV5-4,-
TGTGCCAGCAGCGGCACAGGGGGCCTCACAGATACGCAGTATTTT,CASSGTGGLTDTQYF,-,TRBJ2-3,15,TRBV9,TRBD1
TGCGCCAGCAGCTCCGACAGATACGAGCAGTACTTC,CASSSDRYEQYF,-,TRBJ2-7,12,TRBV5-1,-
TGTGCCACCCCAGGGTGGGACAGAGTCACCGGGGAGCTGTTTTTT,CATPGWDRVTGELFF,once,TRBJ2-2,15,TRBV6-5,TRBD1
TGCGCCAGCACCCGGGGGGAAGCAAACTATGGCTACACCTTC,CASTRGEANYGYTF,-,TRBJ1-2,14,TRBV10-2,-
TGTGCCAGTAGTATAGATTTCCAGGGGAACTATGGCTACACCTTC,CASSIDFQGNYGYTF,-,TRBJ1-2,15,TRBV19,-
TGTGCCAGCAGGCTCCTAGCGGTTAGTGGTAATGAGCAGTTCTTC,CASRLLAVSGNEQFF,-,TRBJ2-1,15,TRBV27,TRBD2
TGTGCCAGCAGCCCCGGGGGGGGCGATGGAGATACGCAGTATTTT,CASSPGGGDGDTQYF,-,TRBJ2-3,15,TRBV3-1/TRBV3-2,TRBD2
TGTGCCAGCAGAGAGGACAGTATCCTCTATGGCTACACCTTC,CASREDSILYGYTF,-,TRBJ1-2,14,TRBV2,-
TGTGCCACCAGCAGACTAAGGAGCTCTGGAAACACCATATATTTT,CATSRLRSSGNTIYF,few,TRBJ1-3,15,TRBV15,-
TGTGCCAGCAGCTTTACATCCCCCACTGAAGCTTTCTTT,CASSFTSPTEAFF,-,TRBJ1-1,13,TRBV7-9,-
TGCAGCGTGTTCTCGTATGGCTACACCTTC,CSVFSYGYTF,few,TRBJ1-2,10,TRBV29-1,-
TGTGCCAGCAGCCACTCCGAGACCGGAGACCAGCCCCAGCATTTT,CASSHSETGDQPQHF,-,TRBJ1-5,15,TRBV3-1/TRBV3-2,-
TGTGCCAGTCTCGGGACAGGGGGCGATAGGACACCCGGCTACACCTTC,CASLGTGGDRTPGYTF,once,TRBJ1-2,16,TRBV19,TRBD1
TGCAGCGTTGACCGCGGGCTGGGTGGCTACACCTTC,CSVDRGLGGYTF,-,TRBJ1-2,12,TRBV29-1,-
TGTGCCAGCAGTTTTGTTGGTAGCGGGCGGAGCACAGATACGCAGTATTTT,CASSFVGSGRSTDTQYF,-,TRBJ2-3,17,TRBV27,TRBD2
TGTGCCAGCAGCTCGTTGAGAAAGACAGGGACAGCGAACACTGAAGCTTTCTTT,CASSSLRKTGTANTEAFF,-,TRBJ1-1,18,TRBV11-2,TRBD1
TGTGCCAGCAGATTACAGGGGGACTATGGCTACACCTTC,CASRLQGDYGYTF,-,TRBJ1-2,13,TRBV2,TRBD1
TGTGCCAGCAGCTTAGATCTCGGGAACACTGAAGCTTTCTTT,CASSLDLGNTEAFF,-,TRBJ1-1,14,TRBV7-9,-
TGTGCCAGCAGTTACTCAACGGGCCTCGAGGGCATTCAGTACTTC,CASSYSTGLEGIQYF,-,TRBJ2-4,15,TRBV6-6,-
TGTGCCAGCTCAAACCCCCTCGCAGGGGGCAGGGAGACCCAGTACTTC,CASSNPLAGGRETQYF,-,TRBJ2-5,16,TRBV18,TRBD1
TGCGCCAGCAGCTGGGGGACAGGGGTAGCCCAGTACTTC,CASSWGTGVAQYF,-,TRBJ2-5,13,TRBV5-1,TRBD1
TGTGCCAGCAGCTTAGTTAACAGGGGCCAAGAGACCCAGTACTTC,CASSLVNRGQETQYF,-,TRBJ2-5,15,TRBV7-9,TRBD1
TGTGCCATCACTTGGGGGACAGGCCCGTTCTATGGCTACACCTTC,CAITWGTGPFYGYTF,-,TRBJ1-2,15,TRBV10-3,TRBD1
TGCGCCAGCAGCTGGGGGCCCTCTGGGGCCAACGTCCTGACTTTC,CASSWGPSGANVLTF,few,TRBJ2-6,15,TRBV5-1,-
TGTGCCAGCAGCTTACCCGGTATGGAGCTGTTTTTT,CASSLPGMELFF,-,TRBJ2-2,12,TRBV7-9,-
TGTGCCACTAGCCGCGGGGGAGAAGGCTATGGCTACACCTTC,CATSRGGEGYGYTF,few,TRBJ1-2,14,TRBV27,-
TGTGCCAGCAGAACCGGGGTATGGGACTATGGCTACACCTTC,CASRTGVWDYGYTF,once,TRBJ1-2,14,TRBV27,-
TGTGCCTGGAGTGAAGACACCGGCACCTACGAGCAGTACTTC,CAWSEDTGTYEQYF,-,TRBJ2-7,14,TRBV30,-
TGTGCCAGCAGCCAAGCGGTGTTTAGCACAGATACGCAGTATTTT,CASSQAVFSTDTQYF,-,TRBJ2-3,15,TRBV3-1/TRBV3-2,-
TGTGCCAGCAGCCCCGCGGGGGGGGGCGGCTACACCTTC,CASSPAGGGGYTF,-,TRBJ1-2,13,TRBV5-6,-
TGTGCCAGCAGTCCCACCGGGACAGGGAACACTGAAGCTTTCTTT,CASSPTGTGNTEAFF,-,TRBJ1-1,15,TRBV6-5,TRBD1
TGTGCCAGCAGCTTACAGGGCTACGAGCAGTACTTC,CASSLQGYEQYF,many,TRBJ2-7,12,TRBV5-6,-
TGTGCCAGCAGTCCGCTAGGAGGAACAGATACGCAGTATTTT,CASSPLGGTDTQYF,-,TRBJ2-3,14,TRBV27,-
TGTGCCTCCGTGGAGGGCCTCGGACGGAACACTGAAGCTTTCTTT,CASVEGLGRNTEAFF,few,TRBJ1-1,15,TRBV30,-
TGTGCCAGCAGTTTCACAGGCCCCACAGATACGCAGTATTTT,CASSFTGPTDTQYF,-,TRBJ2-3,14,TRBV27,-
TGTGCCACCTCTCCCAGGAACACCGGGGAGCTGTTTTTT,CATSPRNTGELFF,-,TRBJ2-2,13,TRBV15,-
TGCGCCAGCAGCTTGGGGGACAGGGGATATGGCTACACCTTC,CASSLGDRGYGYTF,-,TRBJ1-2,14,TRBV5-1,TRBD1
TGTGCCAGCAGCCCCTTAGCGGGGAACACCGGGGAGCTGTTTTTT,CASSPLAGNTGELFF,-,TRBJ2-2,15,TRBV5-4,TRBD2
TGCAGCGGCCGACAGGGGAGGTTACGCGCTGAAGCTTTCTTT,CSGRQGRLRAEAFF,-,TRBJ1-1,14,TRBV29-1,TRBD1
TGTGCCAGCAGCTCCTCGGGACAGGGGTACTATGGCTACACCTTC,CASSSSGQGYYGYTF,-,TRBJ1-2,15,TRBV13,TRBD1